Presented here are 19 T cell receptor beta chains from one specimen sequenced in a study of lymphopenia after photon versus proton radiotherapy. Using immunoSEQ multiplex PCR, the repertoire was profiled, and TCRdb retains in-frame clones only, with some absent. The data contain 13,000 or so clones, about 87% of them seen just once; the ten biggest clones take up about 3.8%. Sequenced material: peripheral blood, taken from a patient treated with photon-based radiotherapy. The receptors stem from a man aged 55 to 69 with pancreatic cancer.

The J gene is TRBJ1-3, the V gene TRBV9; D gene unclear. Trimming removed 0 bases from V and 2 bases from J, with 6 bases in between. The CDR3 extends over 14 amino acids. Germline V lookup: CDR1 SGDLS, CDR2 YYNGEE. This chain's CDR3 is CASSVEPAGNTIYF. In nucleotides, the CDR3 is TGTGCCAGCAGCGTAGAACCAGCTGGAAACACCATATATTTT.

In DNA, the CDR3 is TGCAGCGCCCACAGGGCGGCGAACACTGAAGCTTTCTTT. It yields the protein CSAHRAANTEAFF. This chain connects TRBV29-1 to TRBJ1-1, with D possibly TRBD1 on 6 matching bases. Germline V gives CDR1 SQVTM, CDR2 ANQGSEA. V was cut by 7 bases and J by 1 base, with 13 bases left in between. The CDR3 length is 13 residues.

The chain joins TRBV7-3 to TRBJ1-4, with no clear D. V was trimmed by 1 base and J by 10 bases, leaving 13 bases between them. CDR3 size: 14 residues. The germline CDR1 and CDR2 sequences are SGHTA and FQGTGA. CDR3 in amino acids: CASSLIIQYPKLFF. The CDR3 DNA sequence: TGTGCCAGCAGCTTAATTATCCAGTATCCAAAACTGTTTTTT.

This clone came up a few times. The CDR3: CASSLAGTAVQFF. For the CDR3, the DNA is TGTGCCAGCAGCTTGGCCGGTACGGCGGTGCAGTTCTTC. V usage is TRBV5-6 and J usage is TRBJ2-1; D unclear. Trimming shortened V by 0 bases and J by 12 bases, and 13 bases separated the two germline ends. Per germline, CDR1 SGHDT and CDR2 YYEEEE. CDR3 length equals 13 residues.

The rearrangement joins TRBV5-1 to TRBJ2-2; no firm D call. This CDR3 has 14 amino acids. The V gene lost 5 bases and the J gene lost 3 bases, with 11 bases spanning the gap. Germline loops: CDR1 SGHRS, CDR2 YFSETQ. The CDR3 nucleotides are TGCGCCAGCAGGAAGGGTTCACACACCGGGGAGCTGTTTTTT. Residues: CASRKGSHTGELFF.

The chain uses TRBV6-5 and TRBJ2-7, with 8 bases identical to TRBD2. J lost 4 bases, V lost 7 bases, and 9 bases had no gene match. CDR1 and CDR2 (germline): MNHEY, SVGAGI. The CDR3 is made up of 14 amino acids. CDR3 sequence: CASTATSGRYEQYF. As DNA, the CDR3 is TGTGCCAGCACCGCAACTAGCGGTCGGTACGAGCAGTACTTC.

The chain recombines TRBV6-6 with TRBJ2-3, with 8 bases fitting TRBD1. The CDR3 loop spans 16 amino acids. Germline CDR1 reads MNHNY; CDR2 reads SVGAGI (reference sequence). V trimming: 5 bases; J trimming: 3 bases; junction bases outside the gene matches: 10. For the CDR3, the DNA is TGTGCCAGCAGTAACACAGGGGGAGCACGGACAGATACGCAGTATTTT. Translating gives CASSNTGGARTDTQYF.

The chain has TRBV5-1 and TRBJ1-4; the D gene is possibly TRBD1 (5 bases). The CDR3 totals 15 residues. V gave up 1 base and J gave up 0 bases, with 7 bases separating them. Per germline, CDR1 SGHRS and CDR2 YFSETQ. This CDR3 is CASSLSGATNEKLFF. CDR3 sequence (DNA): TGCGCCAGCAGCTTGTCGGGGGCAACTAATGAAAAACTGTTTTTT.

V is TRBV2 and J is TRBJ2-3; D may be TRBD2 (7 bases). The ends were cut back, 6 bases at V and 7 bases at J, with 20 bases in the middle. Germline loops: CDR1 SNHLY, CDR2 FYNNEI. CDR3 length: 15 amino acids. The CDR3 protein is CASRPRGPQTNTQYF. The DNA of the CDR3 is TGTGCCAGCAGGCCGCGGGGGCCCCAGACGAATACGCAGTATTTT. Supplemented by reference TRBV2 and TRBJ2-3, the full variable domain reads EPEVTQTPSHQVTQMGQEVILRCVPISNHLYFYWYRQILGQKVEFLVSFYNNEISEKSEIFDDQFSVERPDGSNFTLKIRSTKLEDSAMYFCASRPRGPQTNTQYFGPGTRLTVL.

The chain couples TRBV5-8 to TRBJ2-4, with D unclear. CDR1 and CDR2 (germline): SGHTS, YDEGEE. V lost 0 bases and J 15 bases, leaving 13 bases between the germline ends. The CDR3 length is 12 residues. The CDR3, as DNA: TGTGCCAGCAGCTTGGACGTTGGCAGGTTGTACTTC. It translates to CASSLDVGRLYF.

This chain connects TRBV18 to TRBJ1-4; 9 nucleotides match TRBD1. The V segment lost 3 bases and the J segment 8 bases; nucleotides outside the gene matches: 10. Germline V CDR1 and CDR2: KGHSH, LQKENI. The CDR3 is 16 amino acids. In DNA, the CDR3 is TGTGCCAGCTCACCCCCAGTCACAGGGGGCATCGAAAAACTGTTTTTT. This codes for CASSPPVTGGIEKLFF.

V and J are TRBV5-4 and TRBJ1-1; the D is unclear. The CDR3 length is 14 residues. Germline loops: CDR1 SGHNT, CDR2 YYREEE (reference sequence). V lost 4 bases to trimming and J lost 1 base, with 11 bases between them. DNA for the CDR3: TGTGCCAGCAGCCAGGACTTAACGAACACTGAAGCTTTCTTT. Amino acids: CASSQDLTNTEAFF.

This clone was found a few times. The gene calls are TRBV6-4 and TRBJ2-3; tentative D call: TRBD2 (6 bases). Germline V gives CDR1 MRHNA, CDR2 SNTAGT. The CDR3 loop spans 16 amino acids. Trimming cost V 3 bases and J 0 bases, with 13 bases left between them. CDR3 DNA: TGTGCCAGCAGTGATGCCGCTGGGGGGAGCACAGATACGCAGTATTTT. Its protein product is CASSDAAGGSTDTQYF.

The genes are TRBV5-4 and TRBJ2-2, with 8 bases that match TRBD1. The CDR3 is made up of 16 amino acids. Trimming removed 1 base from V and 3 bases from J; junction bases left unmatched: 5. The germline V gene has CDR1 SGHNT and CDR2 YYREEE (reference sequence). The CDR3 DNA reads TGTGCCAGCAGCTTGTGGCAGGGGGCGGACACCGGGGAGCTGTTTTTT. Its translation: CASSLWQGADTGELFF. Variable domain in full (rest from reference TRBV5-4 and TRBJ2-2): ETGVTQSPTHLIKTRGQQVTLRCSSQSGHNTVSWYQQALGQGPQFIFQYYREEENGRGNFPPRFSGLQFPNYSSELNVNALELDDSALYLCASSLWQGADTGELFFGEGSRLTVL.

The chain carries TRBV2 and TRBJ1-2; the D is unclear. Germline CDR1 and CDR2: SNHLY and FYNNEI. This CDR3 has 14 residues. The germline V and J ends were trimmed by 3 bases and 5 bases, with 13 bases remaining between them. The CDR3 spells CASSDLQIRYGYTF. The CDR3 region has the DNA TGTGCCAGCAGTGATCTGCAGATTCGGTATGGCTACACCTTC.

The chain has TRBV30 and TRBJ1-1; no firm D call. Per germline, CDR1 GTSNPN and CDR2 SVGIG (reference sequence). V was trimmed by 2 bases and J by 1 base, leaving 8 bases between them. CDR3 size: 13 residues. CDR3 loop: CAWSFEWNTEAFF. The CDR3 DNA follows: TGTGCCTGGAGTTTTGAATGGAACACTGAAGCTTTCTTT.

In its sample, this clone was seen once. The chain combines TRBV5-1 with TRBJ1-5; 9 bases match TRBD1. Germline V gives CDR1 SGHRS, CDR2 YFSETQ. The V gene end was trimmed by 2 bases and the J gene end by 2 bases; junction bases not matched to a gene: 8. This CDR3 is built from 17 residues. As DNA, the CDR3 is TGCGCCAGCAGCTTCTTATATCGGACAGGGGGCAATCAGCCCCAGCATTTT. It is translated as CASSFLYRTGGNQPQHF.

Here the CDR3 reads CASSQELAGGRETQYF. The CDR3 DNA sequence: TGTGCCAGCAGCCAAGAACTAGCGGGGGGCCGGGAGACCCAGTACTTC. V is TRBV4-2 and J is TRBJ2-5; 12 bases line up with TRBD2. Germline V gene sequence: CDR1 LGHNA, CDR2 YNFKEQ. The length of the CDR3 is 16 residues. With 0 bases clipped from V and 5 bases from J, the junction kept 4 bases outside the gene matches.

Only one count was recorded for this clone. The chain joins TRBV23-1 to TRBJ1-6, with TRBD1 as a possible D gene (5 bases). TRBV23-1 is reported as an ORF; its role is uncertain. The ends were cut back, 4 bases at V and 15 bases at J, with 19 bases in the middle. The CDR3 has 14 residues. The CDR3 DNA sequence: TGCGCCAGCAGTCTGAAAGGGGAGAATTCTAGCCTCCACTTT. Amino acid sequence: CASSLKGENSSLHF.